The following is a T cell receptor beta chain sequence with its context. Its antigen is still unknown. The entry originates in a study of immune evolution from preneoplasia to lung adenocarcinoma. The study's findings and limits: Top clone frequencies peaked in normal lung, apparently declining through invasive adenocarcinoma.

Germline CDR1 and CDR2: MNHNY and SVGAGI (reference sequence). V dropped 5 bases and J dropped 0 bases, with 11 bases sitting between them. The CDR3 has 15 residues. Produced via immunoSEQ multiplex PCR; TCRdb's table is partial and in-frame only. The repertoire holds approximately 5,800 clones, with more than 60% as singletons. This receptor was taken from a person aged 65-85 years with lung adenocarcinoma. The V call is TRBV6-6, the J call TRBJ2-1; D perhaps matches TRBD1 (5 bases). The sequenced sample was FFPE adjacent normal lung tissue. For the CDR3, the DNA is TGTGCCAGCAGTCCAGACAGTAGCTCCTACAATGAGCAGTTCTTC. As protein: CASSPDSSSYNEQFF.